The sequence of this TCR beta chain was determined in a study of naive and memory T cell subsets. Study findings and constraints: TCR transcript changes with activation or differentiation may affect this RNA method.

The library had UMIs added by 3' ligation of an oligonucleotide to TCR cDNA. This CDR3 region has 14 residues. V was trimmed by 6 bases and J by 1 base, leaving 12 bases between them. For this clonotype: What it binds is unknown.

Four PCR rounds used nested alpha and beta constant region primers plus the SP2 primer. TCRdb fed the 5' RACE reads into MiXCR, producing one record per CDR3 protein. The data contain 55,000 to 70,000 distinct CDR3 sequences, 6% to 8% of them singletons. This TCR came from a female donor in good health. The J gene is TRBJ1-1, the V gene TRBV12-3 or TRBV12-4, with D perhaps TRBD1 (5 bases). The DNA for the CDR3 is TGTGCCAGCAGCCCCCTTGGGGGGAACACTGAAGCTTTCTTT. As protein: CASSPLGGNTEAFF.